This T cell receptor beta chain is from a study of blood T cell repertoires in COVID-19. The wider study: Some COVID-19 samples were acute and others convalescent; all came from the United States, Italy and Spain.

Enrolment of Seattle patients took place during active infection, and they were followed longitudinally. V lost 4 bases, J lost 4 bases, and 3 bases stayed unmatched. Germline V gives CDR1 LNHDA, CDR2 SQIVND (reference sequence). The CDR3 has 15 amino acids. This clone was recorded only once. Original handling: It was from reference gene primer amplification that nucleated cell counts were estimated. Here immunoSEQ multiplex PCR was the method, and the copy in TCRdb shows in-frame clones only, minus some. That table gives V, J and clone size, and the DNA gave D and trimming. The sample lists some 130,000 clones, around 88% seen once, with roughly 4% in the top ten.

This receptor was identified in a man between 60 and 75 years old with COVID-19, enrolled during active disease. This rearrangement joins TRBV19 to TRBJ2-3; 12 bases line up with TRBD2. Sequenced material: peripheral blood. CDR3 DNA: TGTGCCAGTAGTACTAGCGGGGGGGGTGCAGATACGCAGTATTTT. It is translated as CASSTSGGGADTQYF.